These 23 T cell receptor beta chains share one sample of origin, sequenced in a study of blood T cell repertoires in COVID-19. Assay used: immunoSEQ multiplex PCR; TCRdb lists only in-frame clones, some missing. The table shows fewer than 200,000 clones, with roughly 80% occurring only once. Sequencing was done on a sample of peripheral blood. The receptors derive from an older woman with COVID-19, enrolled during active disease.

This clone was picked up one time. V usage is TRBV5-1 and J usage is TRBJ2-7, with TRBD1 matching 7 bases. The trim removed 2 bases at V and 3 bases at J, leaving 14 bases unmatched. This CDR3 region has 17 residues. CDR1 is SGHRS, CDR2 YFSETQ, per germline. CDR3 protein: CASSFSGTAQRHYEQYV. The CDR3 coding sequence is TGCGCCAGCAGCTTTTCCGGGACAGCCCAAAGACACTACGAGCAGTACGTC.

This clone was seen more than once but under ten times. This rearrangement joins TRBV6-5 to TRBJ1-1; 7 bases agree with TRBD1. After removal of 5 bases from V and 5 bases from J, the junction contained 8 bases not matched to a gene. This CDR3 comprises 14 residues. CDR1 is MNHEY and CDR2 is SVGAGI in the germline V gene. The CDR3 loop reads CASSTSRGRTEAFF. For the CDR3, the DNA is TGTGCCAGCAGTACTTCCAGGGGGAGAACTGAAGCTTTCTTT.

The count of this clone is one. The J gene is TRBJ2-4, the V gene TRBV18, with TRBD2 as a possible D gene (6 bases). Germline V gene lookup returns CDR1 KGHSH and CDR2 LQKENI. V was cut by 2 bases and J by 9 bases, with 14 bases left in between. The CDR3 loop spans 14 amino acids. CDR3 protein: CASSPTEPAGIQYF. The CDR3 bases are TGTGCCAGCTCACCAACGGAGCCAGCGGGCATTCAGTACTTC.

The chain links TRBV5-1 to TRBJ2-3, with unresolved D. This CDR3 contains 15 residues. V shed 7 bases and J shed 0 bases, with 15 bases lying between them. Germline V gene data show CDR1 as SGHRS and CDR2 as YFSETQ. The CDR3 DNA sequence: TGCGCCAGCTCTTTAGGCGGCGCGAGCACAGATACGCAGTATTTT. Its protein product is CASSLGGASTDTQYF.

The V call is TRBV24-1, the J call TRBJ2-1, with 12 bases lining up with TRBD2. Germline lookup yields CDR1 KGHDR and CDR2 SFDVKD. The V and J ends lost 2 bases and 7 bases, in that order; junction bases with no gene match: 8. The CDR3 consists of 17 residues. The CDR3 here is CATSDSASGRARNEQFF. DNA for the CDR3: TGTGCCACCAGTGATTCCGCTAGCGGGAGGGCACGGAATGAGCAGTTCTTC.

The rearrangement uses TRBV11-2 and TRBJ1-4, with 9 bases lining up with TRBD1. Germline loops: CDR1 SGHAT, CDR2 FQNNGV. V was clipped by 3 bases and J by 7 bases; unmatched bases: 6. The CDR3 has 15 residues. CDR3 in DNA: TGTGCCAGCAGCTTTTCAGGACAGGGGAGTGAAAAACTGTTTTTT. Its translation is CASSFSGQGSEKLFF.

This clone was seen a handful of times. The chain links TRBV6-5 to TRBJ1-1; the D is unclear. V shed 4 bases and J shed 11 bases, with 20 bases lying between them. The CDR3 spans 14 residues. Germline V gene sequence: CDR1 MNHEY, CDR2 SVGAGI. The CDR3 spells CASSLAGSPNGAFF. In DNA, the CDR3 is TGTGCCAGCAGTTTAGCGGGGTCCCCCAATGGGGCTTTCTTT.

V usage is TRBV6-2 or TRBV6-3 and J usage is TRBJ1-4; TRBD1 matches at 10 bases. Germline lookup yields CDR1 MNHEY and CDR2 SVGEGT. This CDR3 contains 19 residues. J lost 0 bases, V lost 2 bases, and 9 bases had no gene match. The CDR3 protein is CASSYGTGDPSATNEKLFF. The CDR3, as DNA: TGTGCCAGCAGTTACGGGACAGGGGACCCGAGTGCAACTAATGAAAAACTGTTTTTT.

The chain couples TRBV11-2 to TRBJ1-1; D call uncertain. The germline V gene encodes CDR1 SGHAT and CDR2 FQNNGV. With 5 bases removed from V and 3 bases from J, the gap between germline ends came to 4 bases. The CDR3 loop spans 11 amino acids. The CDR3 DNA is TGTGCCAGCAGCGACTACACTGAAGCTTTCTTT. This translates into CASSDYTEAFF.

This chain connects TRBV2 to TRBJ2-5, with TRBD1 identical over 10 bases. V dropped 6 bases and J dropped 5; count of bases not matched to a gene: 6. CDR3 length: 14 amino acids. Germline CDR1 and CDR2: SNHLY and FYNNEI. CDR3 sequence: CASRETGGVETQYF. The DNA of the CDR3 is TGTGCCAGCAGGGAGACAGGGGGCGTGGAGACCCAGTACTTC. The entire variable domain, with the rest obtained from reference TRBV2 and TRBJ2-5, is as follows: EPEVTQTPSHQVTQMGQEVILRCVPISNHLYFYWYRQILGQKVEFLVSFYNNEISEKSEIFDDQFSVERPDGSNFTLKIRSTKLEDSAMYFCASRETGGVETQYFGPGTRLLVL.

The chain employs TRBV5-1 and TRBJ1-4, with TRBD1 as a possible D gene (5 bases). CDR1 and CDR2 from the germline V gene are SGHRS and YFSETQ. The germline V and J ends were trimmed by 0 bases and 3 bases, with 18 bases remaining between them. The CDR3 extends over 18 amino acids. The CDR3 sequence: CASSLGPASGLANEKLFF. The CDR3 DNA is TGCGCCAGCAGCTTGGGACCCGCCTCAGGGCTGGCTAATGAAAAACTGTTTTTT.

Written as DNA, the CDR3 is TGTGCCAGCAGCGTTTCTTCCGGGACAGGGGACTACGAGCAGTACTTC. Protein product: CASSVSSGTGDYEQYF. The chain is built from TRBV9 and TRBJ2-7; 10 bases are a match to TRBD1. CDR1 is SGDLS and CDR2 is YYNGEE in the germline V gene. The CDR3 is 16 residues long. V gave up 2 bases and J gave up 3 bases; unmatched junction bases: 8.

The gene calls are TRBV18 and TRBJ1-1; 8 bases agree with TRBD1. The CDR3 runs to 14 residues. V was clipped by 5 bases and J by 5 bases; unmatched bases: 7. Germline loops: CDR1 KGHSH, CDR2 LQKENI. CDR3 sequence reads: CASSRTGGRTEAFF. CDR3 nucleotides: TGTGCCAGCTCAAGAACAGGGGGTCGGACTGAAGCTTTCTTT. The whole variable domain, remainder taken from reference TRBV18 and TRBJ1-1, is NAGVMQNPRHLVRRRGQEARLRCSPMKGHSHVYWYRQLPEEGLKFMVYLQKENIIDESGMPKERFSAEFPKEGPSILRIQQVVRGDSAAYFCASSRTGGRTEAFFGQGTRLTVV.

This chain uses TRBV28 with TRBJ1-2, with D uncertain. The CDR3 loop spans 11 amino acids. V was pared by 6 bases and J by 6 bases, with 8 bases between. CDR1 MDHEN and CDR2 SYDVKM come from the germline V gene. The CDR3 coding sequence is TGTGCCAGCAGGACTGCTAATGGCTACACCTTC. Translation: CASRTANGYTF.

This clone was observed once. The chain combines TRBV4-1 with TRBJ1-2; D is ambiguous. CDR1 and CDR2 (germline): MGHRA, YSYEKL. This CDR3 is 13 amino acids long. V shed 1 base and J shed 5 bases, with 8 bases lying between them. The CDR3 region is CASSQVDTYGYTF. The CDR3 DNA sequence: TGCGCCAGCAGCCAAGTTGACACTTATGGCTACACCTTC.

The rearrangement uses TRBV28 and TRBJ1-1, with 7 bases identical to TRBD1. V was clipped by 6 bases and J by 0 bases; unmatched bases: 7. The CDR3 totals 15 residues. Germline V lookup: CDR1 MDHEN, CDR2 SYDVKM. DNA of the CDR3: TGTGCCAGCAGCGGATGGACAGGCATGAACACTGAAGCTTTCTTT. This gives the protein CASSGWTGMNTEAFF.

The chain couples TRBV5-6 to TRBJ2-7, with TRBD2 matching over 9 bases. The CDR3 runs 15 residues. After removal of 2 bases from V and 2 bases from J, the junction contained 5 bases not matched to a gene. Germline CDR1 reads SGHDT; CDR2 reads YYEEEE. As DNA, the CDR3 is TGTGCCAGCAGCTTTGCGACTAGCGGACCCTACGAGCAGTACTTC. Amino acids: CASSFATSGPYEQYF.

This chain connects TRBV19 to TRBJ2-3, with 9 bases aligning to TRBD2. From germline, CDR1 is LNHDA and CDR2 SQIVND (reference sequence). CDR3 length: 16 amino acids. The ends lost 8 bases at V and 3 bases at J; junction bases unmatched: 12. CDR3 in amino acids: CASSRSTSGPTDTQYF. The CDR3 nucleotides are TGTGCCAGTTCCCGCTCGACTAGCGGACCTACAGATACGCAGTATTTT.

This rearrangement joins TRBV3-1 (or the pseudogene TRBV3-2) to TRBJ2-5; 14 bases are shared with TRBD2. Germline V CDR1 and CDR2: LGHDT, YNNKEL (reference sequence). CDR3 length: 18 residues. V was pared by 0 bases and J by 5 bases, with 8 bases of the junction left unmatched. The CDR3 spells CASSQDLGLAGVGETQYF. The DNA for the CDR3 is TGTGCCAGCAGCCAAGATCTGGGACTAGCGGGAGTTGGGGAGACCCAGTACTTC.

The chain recombines TRBV7-3 with TRBJ1-6, with 8 nucleotides matching TRBD1. Germline V gives CDR1 SGHTA, CDR2 FQGTGA. The CDR3 extends over 14 amino acids. J was trimmed by 5 bases and V by 4 bases; bases with no gene match: 1. The CDR3 region has the DNA TGTGCCAGCAGCTCACAGGGGGATAATTCACCCCTCCACTTT. Its translation is CASSSQGDNSPLHF.

The V gene is TRBV19, the J gene TRBJ2-2; TRBD2 matches at 10 bases. With V trimmed by 3 bases and J by 1 base, 2 bases remained unmatched. The CDR3 spans 16 residues. The germline V gene has CDR1 LNHDA and CDR2 SQIVND (reference sequence). The CDR3 bases are TGTGCCAGTAGTATTCGGACTAGCGGGAACACCGGGGAGCTGTTTTTT. Translated: CASSIRTSGNTGELFF.

V is TRBV3-1 (or the pseudogene TRBV3-2) and J is TRBJ1-1; D gene unclear. The CDR3 has 14 amino acids. Per the germline V gene, CDR1 is LGHDT and CDR2 is YNNKEL (reference sequence). V was trimmed by 1 base and J by 3 bases, leaving 9 bases between them. The CDR3: CASSQVPRDTEAFF. Written as DNA, the CDR3 is TGTGCCAGCAGCCAAGTTCCCCGGGACACTGAAGCTTTCTTT.

V gene TRBV9 combines with J gene TRBJ1-4; TRBD1 aligns across 10 bases. In germline, CDR1 is SGDLS, CDR2 YYNGEE. The CDR3 is made up of 15 amino acids. V lost 1 base and J lost 8; bases outside the gene matches: 5. CDR3 nucleotides: TGTGCCAGCAGCGTATCAGGGACAGGGGACGAAAAACTGTTTTTT. It is translated as CASSVSGTGDEKLFF.